There are many counts of the clone carrying this TCR beta chain. Its antigen remains unknown. The sample comes from a study of neurological immune-mediated disorders. Study findings and constraints: The most TCR clonal expansion was seen in HTLV-1-associated myelopathy, whereas the least was seen in multiple sclerosis, below the level in healthy controls.

Trimming removed 0 bases at V and 0 bases at J, with 8 bases between. Germline CDR1 and CDR2: SGHRS and YFSETQ. The CDR3 is 15 residues long. TCRdb ran MiXCR on the 5' RACE reads and lists one entry per CDR3 protein. This sample has more than 45,000 distinct CDR3 sequences, with 4.2% found just once. The sequencing input was PBMCs. The chain uses TRBV5-1 and TRBJ2-3, with D maybe TRBD2 (6 bases). The TCR originated in a man aged 50 to 60 with multiple sclerosis. The CDR3 here is CASSLAGTSTDTQYF. DNA of the CDR3: TGCGCCAGCAGCTTGGCGGGGACTAGCACAGATACGCAGTATTTT.